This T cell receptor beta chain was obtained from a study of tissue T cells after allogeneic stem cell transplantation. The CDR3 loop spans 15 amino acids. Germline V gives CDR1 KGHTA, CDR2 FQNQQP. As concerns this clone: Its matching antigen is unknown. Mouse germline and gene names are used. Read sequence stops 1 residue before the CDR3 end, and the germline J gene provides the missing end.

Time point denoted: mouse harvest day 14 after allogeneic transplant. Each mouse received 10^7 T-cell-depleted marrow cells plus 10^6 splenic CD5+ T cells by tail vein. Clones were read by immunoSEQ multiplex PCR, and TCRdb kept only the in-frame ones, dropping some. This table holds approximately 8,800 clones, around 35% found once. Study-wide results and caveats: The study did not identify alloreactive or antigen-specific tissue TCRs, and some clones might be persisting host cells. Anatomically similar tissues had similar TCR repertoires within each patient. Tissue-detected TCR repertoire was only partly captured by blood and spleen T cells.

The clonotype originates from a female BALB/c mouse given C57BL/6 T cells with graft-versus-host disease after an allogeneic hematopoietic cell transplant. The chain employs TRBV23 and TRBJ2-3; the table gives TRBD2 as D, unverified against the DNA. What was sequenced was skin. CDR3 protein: CSSSPDWGGAETLYF. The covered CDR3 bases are TGCTCCAGCAGCCCCGACTGGGGGGGGGCAGAAACGCTGTAT. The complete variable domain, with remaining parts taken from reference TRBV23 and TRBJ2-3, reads DAAVTQKPRYLIKMKGQEAEMKCIPEKGHTAVFWYQQKQSKELKFLIYFQNQQPLDQIDMVKERFSAVCPSSSLCSLGIRTCEAEDSALYLCSSSPDWGGAETLYFGSGTRLTVL.